A selection of T cell receptor beta chains follows, all from one sample in a study of control samples from healthy donors and cancer patients. Generated by immunoSEQ multiplex PCR, the TCRdb table keeps only in-frame clones and is missing some. The sample consists of roughly 130,000 clones, around 93% of them appearing once. Sequences were obtained from blood. The receptor source for this set is a man in his late teens or twenties in good health. CDR3s include the opening cysteine and the closing phenylalanine or tryptophan. The D gene is left open where the match is weak. Size values are once, few and many counts, or a class for expanded clones, and some rows have none.

cdr3_length j_call clone_size d_call v_call cdr3_aa cdr3_nt
15 TRBJ1-3 - TRBD1 TRBV4-1 CASSRTGTGGNTIYF TGCGCCAGCAGCCGTACCGGGACAGGAGGAAACACCATATATTTT
13 TRBJ1-5 - TRBD1 TRBV2 CASRDRDGQPQHF TGTGCCAGCAGGGACAGGGATGGGCAGCCCCAGCATTTT
14 TRBJ2-3 - - TRBV24-1 CATSDRVGTDTQYF TGTGCCACCAGTGATCGGGTTGGCACAGATACGCAGTATTTT
13 TRBJ2-4 - - TRBV3-1/TRBV3-2 CASSHRTLNIQYF TGTGCCAGCAGCCACCGGACTCTAAACATTCAGTACTTC
16 TRBJ2-2 - TRBD2 TRBV6-6 CASSLLAGVNTGELFF TGTGCCAGCAGCCTTCTAGCGGGGGTCAACACCGGGGAGCTGTTTTTT
14 TRBJ1-6 - TRBD1 TRBV2 CASGKGTENSPLHF TGTGCCAGCGGTAAGGGGACAGAAAATTCACCCCTCCACTTT
13 TRBJ1-1 - - TRBV6-5 CASSSWVVPEAFF TGTGCCAGCAGTTCTTGGGTGGTTCCTGAAGCTTTCTTT
16 TRBJ2-7 - TRBD1 TRBV10-3 CAISGDRPAGTYEQYF TGTGCCATCAGTGGGGACAGGCCCGCTGGCACCTACGAGCAGTACTTC
15 TRBJ1-4 - TRBD1 TRBV18 CASSPPTGKDEKLFF TGTGCCAGCTCACCACCGACAGGGAAGGATGAAAAACTGTTTTTT
12 TRBJ1-1 - - TRBV5-6 CASSLVNTEAFF TGTGCCAGCAGCTTGGTCAACACTGAAGCTTTCTTT
16 TRBJ2-7 once TRBD2 TRBV7-9 CASSFGGGRSSYEQYF TGTGCCAGCAGCTTCGGCGGGGGGCGAAGCTCCTACGAGCAGTACTTC
15 TRBJ1-4 - TRBD1 TRBV11-2 CASSLFGTGVEKLFF TGTGCCAGCAGCTTATTCGGGACAGGGGTTGAAAAACTGTTTTTT
15 TRBJ1-4 - TRBD1 TRBV11-1 CASSFQTGVGEKLFF TGTGCCAGCAGCTTCCAGACAGGGGTAGGAGAAAAACTGTTTTTT
15 TRBJ2-7 - TRBD2 TRBV7-6 CASSLGGGVMDEQYF TGTGCCAGCAGCTTAGGGGGAGGGGTAATGGACGAGCAGTACTTC
17 TRBJ2-5 - TRBD2 TRBV7-9 CASSFLIGLAGGETQYF TGTGCCAGCAGCTTCTTAATCGGACTAGCGGGGGGGGAGACCCAGTACTTC
11 TRBJ2-5 few - TRBV5-1 CASSLEETQYF TGCGCCAGCAGCTTGGAAGAGACCCAGTACTTC
15 TRBJ1-1 - TRBD1 TRBV5-4 CASSDRGSMNTEAFF TGTGCCAGCAGCGACAGGGGCAGCATGAACACTGAAGCTTTCTTT
15 TRBJ1-5 - TRBD1 TRBV7-2 CASSLVGTDRQPQHF TGTGCCAGCAGCTTAGTTGGGACAGATAGGCAGCCCCAGCATTTT
14 TRBJ2-5 - - TRBV19 CASSRSWGGETQYF TGTGCCAGTAGTAGGTCGTGGGGTGGGGAGACCCAGTACTTC
16 TRBJ1-1 - - TRBV4-1 CASSQVEIVLNTEAFF TGCGCCAGCAGCCAAGTCGAAATAGTGTTGAACACTGAAGCTTTCTTT
15 TRBJ2-3 - - TRBV4-2 CASSQDGVSADTQYF TGTGCCAGCAGCCAAGATGGTGTATCCGCAGATACGCAGTATTTT
13 TRBJ1-2 once - TRBV5-6 CASSLWKGNGYTF TGTGCCAGCAGCTTGTGGAAAGGGAATGGCTACACCTTC
11 TRBJ1-2 - - TRBV19 CASTANYGYTF TGTGCCAGCACAGCGAACTATGGCTACACCTTC
13 TRBJ1-2 - - TRBV3-1/TRBV3-2 CASSQDQGGGYTF TGTGCCAGCAGCCAAGATCAAGGGGGTGGCTACACCTTC
13 TRBJ2-2 - TRBD1 TRBV6-5 CASRTGETGELFF TGTGCCAGCCGGACAGGGGAAACCGGGGAGCTGTTTTTT
16 TRBJ2-3 - TRBD2 TRBV15 CATSRVKSAGGNTQYF TGTGCCACCAGCAGAGTAAAGTCGGCGGGGGGAAATACGCAGTATTTT
17 TRBJ2-7 - TRBD1 TRBV14 CASSNGQGKEPPYEQYF TGTGCCAGCAGTAACGGACAGGGCAAAGAACCTCCCTACGAGCAGTACTTC
11 TRBJ2-7 - - TRBV10-1 CASSEGNEQYF TGCGCCAGCAGTGAAGGGAACGAGCAGTACTTC
15 TRBJ2-7 - - TRBV2 CASSENDVRTYEQYF TGTGCCAGCAGTGAAAATGACGTCAGGACCTACGAGCAGTACTTC
13 TRBJ1-5 - - TRBV11-2 CASSLGGDQPQHF TGTGCCAGCAGCTTGGGGGGTGACCAGCCCCAGCATTTT
14 TRBJ1-2 - TRBD1 TRBV29-1 CSVAGTGVNYGYTF TGCAGCGTTGCGGGGACAGGTGTTAACTATGGCTACACCTTC
14 TRBJ2-5 - TRBD2 TRBV15 CATSRSGGRETQYF TGTGCCACCAGCAGAAGCGGGGGGCGAGAGACCCAGTACTTC
15 TRBJ2-7 - TRBD1 TRBV27 CASSLRDRLNYEQYF TGTGCCAGCAGTTTAAGGGACAGGTTAAACTACGAGCAGTACTTC
14 TRBJ1-1 once - TRBV10-3 CAIHESGEITEAFF TGTGCCATCCATGAGTCAGGAGAAATCACTGAAGCTTTCTTT
14 TRBJ1-2 - TRBD1 TRBV9 CASSPGTGGRGYTF TGTGCCAGCAGCCCCGGGACAGGGGGTCGAGGCTACACCTTC
17 TRBJ1-6 - - TRBV5-6 CASSKGHTPQWNSPLHF TGTGCCAGCAGCAAGGGCCACACCCCCCAGTGGAATTCACCCCTCCACTTT